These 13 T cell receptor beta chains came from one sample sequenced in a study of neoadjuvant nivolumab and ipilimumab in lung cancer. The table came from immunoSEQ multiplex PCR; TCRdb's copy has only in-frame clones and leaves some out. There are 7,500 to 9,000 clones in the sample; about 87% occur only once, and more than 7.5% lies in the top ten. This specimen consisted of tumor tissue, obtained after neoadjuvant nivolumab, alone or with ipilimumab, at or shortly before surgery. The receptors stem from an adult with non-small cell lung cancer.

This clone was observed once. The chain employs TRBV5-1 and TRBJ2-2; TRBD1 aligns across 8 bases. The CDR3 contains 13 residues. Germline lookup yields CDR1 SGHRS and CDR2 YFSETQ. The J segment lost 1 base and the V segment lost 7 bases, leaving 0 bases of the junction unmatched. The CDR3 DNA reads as TGCGCCAGCGGACAGGGGAACACCGGGGAGCTGTTTTTT. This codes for CASGQGNTGELFF.

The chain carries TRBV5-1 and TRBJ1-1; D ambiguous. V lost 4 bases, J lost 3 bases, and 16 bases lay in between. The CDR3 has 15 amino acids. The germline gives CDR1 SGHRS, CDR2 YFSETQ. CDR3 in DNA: TGCGCCAGCAGCCTAATGGGCGATCTTTACACTGAAGCTTTCTTT. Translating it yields CASSLMGDLYTEAFF.

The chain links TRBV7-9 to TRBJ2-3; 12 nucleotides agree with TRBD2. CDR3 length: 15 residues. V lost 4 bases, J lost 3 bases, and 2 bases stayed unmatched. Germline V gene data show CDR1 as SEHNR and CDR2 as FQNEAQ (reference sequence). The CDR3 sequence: CASSSLAGGTDTQYF. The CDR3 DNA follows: TGTGCCAGCAGCTCACTAGCGGGAGGTACAGATACGCAGTATTTT.

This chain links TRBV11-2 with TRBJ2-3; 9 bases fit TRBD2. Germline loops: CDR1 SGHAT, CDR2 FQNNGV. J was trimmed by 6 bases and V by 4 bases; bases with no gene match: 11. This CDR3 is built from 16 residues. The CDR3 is CASSSGLAGVLDTQYF. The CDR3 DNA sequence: TGTGCCAGCAGCTCGGGCTTAGCGGGGGTTCTGGATACGCAGTATTTT.

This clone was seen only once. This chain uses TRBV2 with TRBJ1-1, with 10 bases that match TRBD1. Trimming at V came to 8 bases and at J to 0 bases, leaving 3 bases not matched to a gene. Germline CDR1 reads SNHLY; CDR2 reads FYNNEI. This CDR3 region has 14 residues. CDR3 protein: CASGDRGLNTEAFF. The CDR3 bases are TGTGCCAGCGGGGACAGGGGCTTGAACACTGAAGCTTTCTTT.

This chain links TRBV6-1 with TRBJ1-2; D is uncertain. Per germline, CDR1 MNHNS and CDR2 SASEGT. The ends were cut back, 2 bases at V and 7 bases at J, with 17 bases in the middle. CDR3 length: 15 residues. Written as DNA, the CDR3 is TGTGCCAGCAGTGAATCGTTATACAGTAGCGGTGGCTACACCTTC. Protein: CASSESLYSSGGYTF.

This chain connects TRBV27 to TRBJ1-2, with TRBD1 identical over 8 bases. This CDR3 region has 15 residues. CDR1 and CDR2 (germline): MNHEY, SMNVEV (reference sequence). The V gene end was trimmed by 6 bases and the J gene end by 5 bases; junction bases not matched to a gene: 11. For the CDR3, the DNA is TGTGCCAGCAGGGGTACCGGACAGGGCGGATATGGCTACACCTTC. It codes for CASRGTGQGGYGYTF.

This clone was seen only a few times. CDR3 amino acids: CASVKEPGRGYGYTF. CDR3 nucleotide sequence: TGTGCCAGTGTTAAGGAGCCGGGACGTGGTTATGGCTACACCTTC. The J gene is TRBJ1-2, the V gene TRBV6-5, with TRBD1 as a possible D gene (5 bases). CDR1 and CDR2 (germline): MNHEY, SVGAGI. V lost 9 bases, J lost 5 bases, and 22 bases lay in between. CDR3 length: 15 amino acids.

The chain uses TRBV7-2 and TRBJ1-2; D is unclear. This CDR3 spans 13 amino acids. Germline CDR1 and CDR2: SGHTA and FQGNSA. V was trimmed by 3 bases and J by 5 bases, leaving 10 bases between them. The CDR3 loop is CASSFGRIYGYTF. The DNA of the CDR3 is TGTGCCAGCAGCTTCGGACGGATATATGGCTACACCTTC.

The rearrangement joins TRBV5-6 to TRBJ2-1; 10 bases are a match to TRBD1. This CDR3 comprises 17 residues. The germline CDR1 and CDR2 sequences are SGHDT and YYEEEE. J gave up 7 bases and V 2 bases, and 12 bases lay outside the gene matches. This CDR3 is CASSFRAGTGVGNEQFF. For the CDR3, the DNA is TGTGCCAGCAGCTTCCGGGCCGGGACAGGGGTGGGTAATGAGCAGTTCTTC.

The CDR3 DNA sequence: TGTGCCAGCAGCTGGGGGGGCGACCCCCGCTATCAGCCCCAGCATTTT. This translates into CASSWGGDPRYQPQHF. The V and J genes are TRBV7-8 and TRBJ1-5, with a tentative D call TRBD1 (6 bases). Trimming removed 4 bases at V and 5 bases at J, with 18 bases between. The CDR3 spans 16 residues. Germline-derived CDR1 and CDR2 are SGHVS and FQNEAQ. The full variable domain, completed using reference TRBV7-8 and TRBJ1-5, is GAGVSQSPRYKVAKRGQDVALRCDPISGHVSLFWYQQALGQGPEFLTYFQNEAQLDKSGLPSDRFFAERPEGSVSTLKIQRTQQEDSAVYLCASSWGGDPRYQPQHFGDGTRLSIL.

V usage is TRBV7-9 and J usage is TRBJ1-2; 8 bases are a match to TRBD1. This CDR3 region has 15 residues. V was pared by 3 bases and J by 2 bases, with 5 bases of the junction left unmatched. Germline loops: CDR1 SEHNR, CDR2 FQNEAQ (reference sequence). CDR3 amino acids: CASSFTGGENYGYTF. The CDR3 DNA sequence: TGTGCCAGCAGCTTTACAGGGGGTGAAAACTATGGCTACACCTTC.

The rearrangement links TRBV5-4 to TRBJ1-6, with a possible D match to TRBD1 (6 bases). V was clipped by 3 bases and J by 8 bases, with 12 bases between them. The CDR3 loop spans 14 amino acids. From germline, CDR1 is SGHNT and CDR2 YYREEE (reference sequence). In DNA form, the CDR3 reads TGTGCCAGCAGCTCTACGGGGGCGGATTCACCCCTCCACTTT. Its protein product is CASSSTGADSPLHF.